This T cell receptor (beta chain) originates from a study of T cells after yellow fever vaccination. A process of 5'RACE template switching, which added a universal primer site and UMIs, was used to make TCR cDNA. A single record per CDR3 protein comes from TCRdb applying MiXCR to the 5' RACE reads. Among approximately 330,000 distinct CDR3 sequences listed, over 4% were seen once. The CDR3 covers 14 residues. Germline V gives CDR1 DFQATT, CDR2 SNEGSKA (reference sequence). V dropped 2 bases and J dropped 4; count of bases not matched to a gene: 6. Ten or more counts support this clonotype. This chain connects TRBV20-1 to TRBJ2-5, with 8 bases lining up with TRBD1. The TCR originated in a young man who received the YFV17D yellow fever vaccine. This material consisted of PBMCs, taken 5 days after the yellow fever booster vaccination. The CDR3 sequence: CSARSWTGLETQYF. The CDR3, as DNA: TGCAGTGCTAGATCCTGGACAGGGCTAGAGACCCAGTACTTC.